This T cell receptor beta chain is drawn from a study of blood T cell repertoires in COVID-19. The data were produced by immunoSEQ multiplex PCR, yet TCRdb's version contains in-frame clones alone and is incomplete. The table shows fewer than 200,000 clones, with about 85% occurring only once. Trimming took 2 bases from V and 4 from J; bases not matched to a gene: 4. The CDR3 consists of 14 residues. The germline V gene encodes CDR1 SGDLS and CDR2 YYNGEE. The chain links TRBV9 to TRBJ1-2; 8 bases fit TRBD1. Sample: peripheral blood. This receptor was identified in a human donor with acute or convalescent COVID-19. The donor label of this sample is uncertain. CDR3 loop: CASSVGQGGYGYTF. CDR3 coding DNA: TGTGCCAGCAGCGTCGGACAGGGTGGCTATGGCTACACCTTC. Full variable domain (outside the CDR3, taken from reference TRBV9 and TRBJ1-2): DSGVTQTPKHLITATGQRVTLRCSPRSGDLSVYWYQQSLDQGLQFLIQYYNGEERAKGNILERFSAQQFPDLHSELNLSSLELGDSALYFCASSVGQGGYGYTFGSGTRLTVV.